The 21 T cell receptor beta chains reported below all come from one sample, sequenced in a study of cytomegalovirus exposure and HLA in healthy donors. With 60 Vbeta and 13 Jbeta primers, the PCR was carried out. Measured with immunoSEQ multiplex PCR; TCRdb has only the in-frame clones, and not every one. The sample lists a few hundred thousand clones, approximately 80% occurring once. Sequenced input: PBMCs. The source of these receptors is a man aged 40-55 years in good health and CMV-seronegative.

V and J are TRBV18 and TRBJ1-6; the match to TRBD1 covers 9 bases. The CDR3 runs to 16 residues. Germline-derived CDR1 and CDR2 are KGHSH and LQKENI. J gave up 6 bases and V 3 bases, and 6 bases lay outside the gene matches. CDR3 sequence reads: CASSPRQGGVNSPLHF. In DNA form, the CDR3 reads TGTGCCAGCTCACCCCGACAGGGGGGGGTTAATTCACCCCTCCACTTT.

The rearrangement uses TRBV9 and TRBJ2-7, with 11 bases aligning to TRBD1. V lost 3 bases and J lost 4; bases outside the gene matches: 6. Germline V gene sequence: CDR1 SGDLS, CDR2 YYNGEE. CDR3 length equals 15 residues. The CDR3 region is CASSALGTGGYEQYF. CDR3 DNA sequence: TGTGCCAGCAGCGCACTCGGGACAGGGGGTTACGAGCAGTACTTC.

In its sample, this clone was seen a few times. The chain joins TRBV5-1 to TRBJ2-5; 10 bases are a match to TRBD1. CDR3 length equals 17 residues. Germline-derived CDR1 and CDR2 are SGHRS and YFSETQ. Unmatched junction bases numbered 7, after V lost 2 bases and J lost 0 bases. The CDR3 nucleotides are TGCGCCAGCAGCTTACGGGGGACAGGGGACTACCAAGAGACCCAGTACTTC. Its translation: CASSLRGTGDYQETQYF.

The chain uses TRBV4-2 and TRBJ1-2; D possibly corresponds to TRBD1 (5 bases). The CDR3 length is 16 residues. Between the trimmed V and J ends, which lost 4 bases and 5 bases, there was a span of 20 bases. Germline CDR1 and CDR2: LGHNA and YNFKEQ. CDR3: CASSRSRDAGGYGYTF. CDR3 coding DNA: TGTGCCAGCAGCCGGTCCAGGGACGCCGGGGGGTATGGCTACACCTTC.

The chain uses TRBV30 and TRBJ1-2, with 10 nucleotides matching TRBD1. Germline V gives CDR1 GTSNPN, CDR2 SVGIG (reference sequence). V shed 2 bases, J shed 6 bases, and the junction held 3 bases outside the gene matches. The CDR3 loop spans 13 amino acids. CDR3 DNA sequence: TGTGCCTGGAGTATCGGGACAGGGGATGGCTACACCTTC. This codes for CAWSIGTGDGYTF. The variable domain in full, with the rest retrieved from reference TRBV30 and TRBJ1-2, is SQTIHQWPATLVQPVGSPLSLECTVEGTSNPNLYWYRQAAGRGLQLLFYSVGIGQISSEVPQNLSASRPQDRQFILSSKKLLLSDSGFYLCAWSIGTGDGYTFGSGTRLTVV.

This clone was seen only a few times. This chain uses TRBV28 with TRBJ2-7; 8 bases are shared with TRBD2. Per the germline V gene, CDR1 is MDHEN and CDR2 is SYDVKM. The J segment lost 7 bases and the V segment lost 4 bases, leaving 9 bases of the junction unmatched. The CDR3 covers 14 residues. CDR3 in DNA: TGTGCCAGCAGTTGGGCGGGAGGTTTGAAAGAGCAGTACTTC. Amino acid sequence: CASSWAGGLKEQYF.

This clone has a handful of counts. CDR3 nucleotide sequence: TGTGCCAGCAGCTTAGAAGGTCTAGCGGGACCCTACAATGAGCAGTTCTTC. Translating it yields CASSLEGLAGPYNEQFF. The J gene is TRBJ2-1, the V gene TRBV7-8; 9 positions agree with TRBD2. Germline assignment: CDR1 SGHVS and CDR2 FQNEAQ. The CDR3 spans 17 residues. Trimming cost V 1 base and J 2 bases; bases outside gene matches: 6.

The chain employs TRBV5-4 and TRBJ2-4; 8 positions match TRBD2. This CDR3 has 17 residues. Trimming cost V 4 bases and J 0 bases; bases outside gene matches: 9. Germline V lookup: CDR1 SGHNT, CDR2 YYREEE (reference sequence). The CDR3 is CASSPGGRPVAKNIQYF. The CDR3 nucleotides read TGTGCCAGCAGCCCGGGCGGGAGGCCCGTAGCCAAAAACATTCAGTACTTC.

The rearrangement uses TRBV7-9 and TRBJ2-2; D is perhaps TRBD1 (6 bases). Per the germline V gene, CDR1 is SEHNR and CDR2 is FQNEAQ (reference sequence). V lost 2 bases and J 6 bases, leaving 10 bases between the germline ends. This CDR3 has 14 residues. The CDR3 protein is CASSLQGSPGELFF. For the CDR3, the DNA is TGTGCCAGCAGCTTACAGGGGTCGCCCGGGGAGCTGTTTTTT.

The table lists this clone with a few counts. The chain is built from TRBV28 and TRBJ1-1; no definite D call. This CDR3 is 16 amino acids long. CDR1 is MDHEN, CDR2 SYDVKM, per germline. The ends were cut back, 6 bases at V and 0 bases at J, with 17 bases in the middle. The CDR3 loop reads CASSPRQRPMNTEAFF. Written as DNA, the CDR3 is TGTGCCAGCAGCCCCCGGCAGCGTCCTATGAACACTGAAGCTTTCTTT.

CDR3 residues: CASNGYNEQFF. As DNA, the CDR3 is TGTGCCAGCAACGGCTACAATGAGCAGTTCTTC. The chain has TRBV28 and TRBJ2-1; D remains ambiguous. Germline V gene sequence: CDR1 MDHEN, CDR2 SYDVKM. Trimming removed 7 bases from V and 3 bases from J, with 4 bases in between. CDR3 length equals 11 residues.

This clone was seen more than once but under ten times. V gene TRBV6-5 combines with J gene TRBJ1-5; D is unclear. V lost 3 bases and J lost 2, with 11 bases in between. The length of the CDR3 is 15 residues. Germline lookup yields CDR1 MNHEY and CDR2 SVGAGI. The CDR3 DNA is TGTGCCAGCAGTTATCGAGGGATGGGCAATCAGCCCCAGCATTTT. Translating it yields CASSYRGMGNQPQHF.

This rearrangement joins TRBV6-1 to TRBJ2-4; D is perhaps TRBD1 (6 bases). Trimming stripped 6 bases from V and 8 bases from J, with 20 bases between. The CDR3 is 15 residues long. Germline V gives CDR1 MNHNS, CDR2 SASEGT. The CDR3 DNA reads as TGTGCCAGCAGGAAGACAGGCTCTCAGGAGGACATTCAGTACTTC. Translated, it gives CASRKTGSQEDIQYF.

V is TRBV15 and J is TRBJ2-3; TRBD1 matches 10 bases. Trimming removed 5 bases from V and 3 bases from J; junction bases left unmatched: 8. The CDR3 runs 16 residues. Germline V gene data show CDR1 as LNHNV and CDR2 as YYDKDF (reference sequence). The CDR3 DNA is TGTGCCACCAGCCCAAGAGACAGGGGGCTGACAGATACGCAGTATTTT. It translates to CATSPRDRGLTDTQYF.

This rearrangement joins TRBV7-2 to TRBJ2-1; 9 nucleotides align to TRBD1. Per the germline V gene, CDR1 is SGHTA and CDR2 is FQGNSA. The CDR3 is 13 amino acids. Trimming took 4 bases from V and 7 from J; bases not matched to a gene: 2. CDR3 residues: CASSYGTGNEQFF. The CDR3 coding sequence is TGTGCCAGCAGCTATGGGACAGGGAATGAGCAGTTCTTC.

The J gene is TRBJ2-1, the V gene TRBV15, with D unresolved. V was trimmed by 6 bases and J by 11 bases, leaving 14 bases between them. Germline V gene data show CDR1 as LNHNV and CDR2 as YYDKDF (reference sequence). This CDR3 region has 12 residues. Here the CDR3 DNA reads TGTGCCACCAGTCGAGAAGCGACCCAGCAGTTCTTC. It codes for CATSREATQQFF.

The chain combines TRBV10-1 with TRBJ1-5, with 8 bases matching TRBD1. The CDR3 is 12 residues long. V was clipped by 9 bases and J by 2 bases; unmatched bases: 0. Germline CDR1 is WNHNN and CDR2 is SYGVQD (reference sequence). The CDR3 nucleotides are TGCGCCAGGGACAGGGGCAATCAGCCCCAGCATTTT. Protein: CARDRGNQPQHF.

CDR3: CSLGGPDSGSTDTQYF. DNA for the CDR3: TGCAGCTTAGGGGGGCCCGATAGCGGGAGCACAGATACGCAGTATTTT. This chain links TRBV29-1 with TRBJ2-3, with TRBD2 as a possible D gene (7 bases). V gave up 8 bases and J gave up 0 bases, with 21 bases separating them. The CDR3 has 16 amino acids. The germline CDR1 and CDR2 sequences are SQVTM and ANQGSEA.

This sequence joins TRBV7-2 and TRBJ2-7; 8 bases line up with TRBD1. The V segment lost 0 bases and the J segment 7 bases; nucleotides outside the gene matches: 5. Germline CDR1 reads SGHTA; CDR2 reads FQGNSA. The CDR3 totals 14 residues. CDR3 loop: CASSLAQGAWEQYF. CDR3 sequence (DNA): TGTGCCAGCAGCTTAGCTCAGGGGGCTTGGGAGCAGTACTTC.

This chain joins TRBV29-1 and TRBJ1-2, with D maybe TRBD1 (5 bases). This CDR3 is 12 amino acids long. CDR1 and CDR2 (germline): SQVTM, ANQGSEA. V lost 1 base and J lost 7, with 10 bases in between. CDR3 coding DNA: TGCAGCGTTGAAGGGGGGGGAGCTGGCTACACCTTC. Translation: CSVEGGGAGYTF.

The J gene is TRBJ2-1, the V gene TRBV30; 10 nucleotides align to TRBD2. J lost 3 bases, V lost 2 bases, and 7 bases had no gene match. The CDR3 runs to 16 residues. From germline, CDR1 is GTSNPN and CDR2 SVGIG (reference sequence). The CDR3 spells CAWSNPLAGDYNEQFF. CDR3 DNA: TGTGCCTGGAGTAATCCCCTAGCGGGAGACTACAATGAGCAGTTCTTC.